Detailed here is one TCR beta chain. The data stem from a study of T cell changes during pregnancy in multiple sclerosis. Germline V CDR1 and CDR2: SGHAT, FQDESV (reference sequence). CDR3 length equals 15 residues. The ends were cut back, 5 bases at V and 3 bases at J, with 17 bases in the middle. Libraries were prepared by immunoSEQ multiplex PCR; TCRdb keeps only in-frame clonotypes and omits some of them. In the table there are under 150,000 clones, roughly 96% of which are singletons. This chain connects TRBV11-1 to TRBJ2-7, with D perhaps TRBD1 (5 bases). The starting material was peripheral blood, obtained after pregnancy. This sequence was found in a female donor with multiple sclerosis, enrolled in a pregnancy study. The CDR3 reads CASSLSLQVIYEQYF. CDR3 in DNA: TGTGCCAGCAGCCTTTCCTTACAGGTCATCTACGAGCAGTACTTC.